These 3 T cell receptor beta chains originate from one sample sequenced in a study of blood T cell repertoires in COVID-19. The table came from immunoSEQ multiplex PCR; TCRdb's copy has only in-frame clones and leaves some out. The sample yields around 52,000 clones, about 92% seen once. The sample consisted of peripheral blood. These receptors were obtained from a woman older than 75 with acute or convalescent COVID-19.

V is TRBV27 and J is TRBJ2-2, with a weak D call TRBD1 (6 bases). The CDR3 length is 14 residues. CDR1 MNHEY and CDR2 SMNVEV come from the germline V gene (reference sequence). V dropped 6 bases and J dropped 1 base, with 9 bases sitting between them. CDR3 bases: TGTGCCAGCAGGACAGGCCAGAACACCGGGGAGCTGTTTTTT. This sequence encodes CASRTGQNTGELFF.

This clone was recorded a few times. The chain links TRBV10-1 to TRBJ1-1; the match to TRBD1 covers 8 bases. The CDR3 is 12 residues long. CDR1 WNHNN and CDR2 SYGVQD come from the germline V gene (reference sequence). V lost 6 bases, J lost 10 bases, and 7 bases stayed unmatched. CDR3 amino acids: CASSPNTGGAFF. CDR3 in DNA: TGCGCCAGCAGCCCTAACACAGGGGGAGCTTTCTTT.

This clone was seen only once. The chain uses TRBV19 and TRBJ1-2; D is possibly TRBD1 (5 bases). The V end lost 9 bases, the J end lost 1 base, and 12 bases lay between the germline ends. Germline V gives CDR1 LNHDA, CDR2 SQIVND (reference sequence). This CDR3 has 13 amino acids. The CDR3 sequence is CASRTNFNYGYTF. For the CDR3, the DNA is TGTGCCAGCCGGACAAACTTTAACTATGGCTACACCTTC.